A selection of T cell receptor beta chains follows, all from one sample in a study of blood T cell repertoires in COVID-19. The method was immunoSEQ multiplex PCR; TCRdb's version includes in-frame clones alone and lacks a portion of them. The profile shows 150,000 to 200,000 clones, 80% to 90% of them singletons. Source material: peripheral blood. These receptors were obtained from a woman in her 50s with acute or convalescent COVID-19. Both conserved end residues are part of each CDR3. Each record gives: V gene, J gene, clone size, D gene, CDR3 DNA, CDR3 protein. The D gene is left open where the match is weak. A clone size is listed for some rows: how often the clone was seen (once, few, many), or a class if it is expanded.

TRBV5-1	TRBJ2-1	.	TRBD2	TGCGCCAGCAGCAAGGAGCTAGCGGGGGGCCTTTACAATGAGCAGTTCTTC	CASSKELAGGLYNEQFF
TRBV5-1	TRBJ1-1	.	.	TGCGCCAGCAGCTCGTTCAACACTGAAGCTTTCTTT	CASSSFNTEAFF
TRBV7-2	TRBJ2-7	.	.	TGTGCCAGCAGCTACGGTCAGGGGACCTACGAGCAGTACTTC	CASSYGQGTYEQYF
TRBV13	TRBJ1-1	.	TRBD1	TGTGCCAGCAGCTCGACCGACAGGGGAGGCACTGAAGCTTTCTTT	CASSSTDRGGTEAFF
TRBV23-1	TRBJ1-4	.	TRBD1	TGCGCCAGCCCACAGGGGGCGCGGAGTCAATCGGGGAAACTGTTTTTT	CASPQGARSQSGKLFF
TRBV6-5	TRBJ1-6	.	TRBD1	TGTGCCAGTACCGACAGGGGGGTTAATTCACCCCTCCACTTT	CASTDRGVNSPLHF
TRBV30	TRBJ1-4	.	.	TGTGCCTGGAGTGTACACCGTGAAAAACTGTTTTTT	CAWSVHREKLFF
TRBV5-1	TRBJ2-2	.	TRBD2	TGCGCCAGCAGCTTGACTAGCGGGGGGGCCGACACCGGGGAGCTGTTTTTT	CASSLTSGGADTGELFF
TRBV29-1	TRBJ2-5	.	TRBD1	TGCAGCGTCCCGGGACAGGGGGAAGAGACCCAGTACTTC	CSVPGQGEETQYF
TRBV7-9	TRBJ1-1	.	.	TGTGCCAGCAGCTTATTAATGGGAGACACTGAAGCTTTCTTT	CASSLLMGDTEAFF
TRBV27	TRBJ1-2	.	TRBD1	TGTGCCAGCAGTAGACAGGGCAACTATGGCTACACCTTC	CASSRQGNYGYTF
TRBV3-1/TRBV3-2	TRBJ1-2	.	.	TGTGCCAGCAGCCAATGGGAGACGTCGGCAAACTATGGCTACACCTTC	CASSQWETSANYGYTF
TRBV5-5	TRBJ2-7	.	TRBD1	TGTGCCAGCAGCTTGATGGGACAGGGGGCGAAAAACGAGCAGTACTTC	CASSLMGQGAKNEQYF
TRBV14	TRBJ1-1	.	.	TGTGCCAGCAGCCGGGGGCTTAACACTGAAGCTTTCTTT	CASSRGLNTEAFF
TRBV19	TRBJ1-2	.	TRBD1	TGTGCCAGTAGCCCGGGACAGTCCCTGGGGACCTTC	CASSPGQSLGTF
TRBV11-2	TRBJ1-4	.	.	TGTGCCAGCAGCTTTGGCAATTTTAATGAAAAACTGTTTTTT	CASSFGNFNEKLFF
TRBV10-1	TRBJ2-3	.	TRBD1	TGCGCCAGCAGTGAAGGACAGGCCTCGGCGGATACGCAGTATTTT	CASSEGQASADTQYF
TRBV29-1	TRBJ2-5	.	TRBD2	TGCAGCGTTGCTGGTAGCGGGCAAGAGACCCAGTACTTC	CSVAGSGQETQYF
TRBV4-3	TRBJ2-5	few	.	TGCGCCAGCAGCCAAACTGGGGCTATCCAAGAGACCCAGTACTTC	CASSQTGAIQETQYF
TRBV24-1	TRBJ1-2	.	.	TGTGCCACCAGTGATTCGACAGCCAACTATGGCTACACCTTC	CATSDSTANYGYTF
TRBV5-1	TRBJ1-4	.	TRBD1	TGCGCCAGCAGCCCAGGGACAGGGGGCTTAGTCGGTGAAAAACTGTTTTTT	CASSPGTGGLVGEKLFF
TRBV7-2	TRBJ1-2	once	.	TGTGCCAGCAGCCTCATGGACGGGGGGAAAGGAGGCTACACCTTC	CASSLMDGGKGGYTF
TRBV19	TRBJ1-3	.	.	TGTGCCAGTAGTATACCATTCTCTGGAAACACCATATATTTT	CASSIPFSGNTIYF
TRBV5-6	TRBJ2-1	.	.	TGTGCCAGCAGCTCCTACGGGTACAATGAGCAGTTCTTC	CASSSYGYNEQFF
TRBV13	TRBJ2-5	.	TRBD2	TGTGCCAGCAGCTTAGGCGGAACTAGCGGGTTCCAAGAGACCCAGTACTTC	CASSLGGTSGFQETQYF
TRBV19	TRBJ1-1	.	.	TGTGCCAGTAGTCTGCAGGGAACTGAAGCTTTCTTT	CASSLQGTEAFF
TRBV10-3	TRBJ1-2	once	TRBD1	TGTGCCATCAGTGAGCCACAGGGGTTAGACTATGGCTACACCTTC	CAISEPQGLDYGYTF
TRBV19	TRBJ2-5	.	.	TGTGCCAGTAGTATACGGGGTCCTAGTCAGAGGTGGGAGACCCAGTACTTC	CASSIRGPSQRWETQYF
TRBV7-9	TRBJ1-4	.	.	TGTGCCAGCACCTTAGGAAGAGAAAATGAAAAACTGTTTTTT	CASTLGRENEKLFF
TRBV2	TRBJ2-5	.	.	TGTGCCAGCAGTGAACCTCGGGGGTGGGAGACCCAGTACTTC	CASSEPRGWETQYF
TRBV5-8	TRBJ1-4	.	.	TGTGCCAGCAGCATGGCATGGGCTGAAAAACTGTTTTTT	CASSMAWAEKLFF
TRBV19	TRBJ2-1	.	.	TGTGCCAGTAAAGGCCCGTCGGCGGCGAATGAGCAGTTCTTC	CASKGPSAANEQFF
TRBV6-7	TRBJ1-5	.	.	TGTGCCAGCAGTTACCGTCGCATTGGGAGTCAGCCCCAGCATTTT	CASSYRRIGSQPQHF
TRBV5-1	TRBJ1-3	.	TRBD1	TGCGCCAGCGGAACGGGACAGGGAGGAAACACCATATATTTT	CASGTGQGGNTIYF
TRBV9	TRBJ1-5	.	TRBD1	TGTGCCAGCAGCGTAGGCGGACAGGTCAATCAGCCCCAGCATTTT	CASSVGGQVNQPQHF
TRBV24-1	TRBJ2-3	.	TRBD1	TGTGCCACCGCACCGACGGGGACAGGGGCAGATACGCAGTATTTT	CATAPTGTGADTQYF
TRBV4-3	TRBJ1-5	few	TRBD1	TGCGCCAGCACTCCCCGGGACAGGGGCAATCAGCCCCAGCATTTT	CASTPRDRGNQPQHF
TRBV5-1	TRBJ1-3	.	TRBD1	TGCGCCAGCAGCCTACAGGGGATTGGAAACACCATATATTTT	CASSLQGIGNTIYF
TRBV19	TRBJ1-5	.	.	TGTGCCAGTAGTATAGATCTAAATCAGCCCCAGCATTTT	CASSIDLNQPQHF
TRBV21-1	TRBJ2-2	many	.	TGTGCCAGCAGCAAAAACCGACGAGCGGGAGGGGGAACCGGGGAGCTGTTTTTT	CASSKNRRAGGGTGELFF
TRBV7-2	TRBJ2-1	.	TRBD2	TGTGCCAGCACCTTAGATAGCGGGGGCGGCAATGAGCAGTTCTTC	CASTLDSGGGNEQFF